A selection of T cell receptor beta chains follows, all from one sample in a study of T cell responses to AZD1222 COVID-19 vaccine. Profiling relied on immunoSEQ multiplex PCR, and the TCRdb table lists in-frame clones only, not all of them. The sample lists 40,000 to 55,000 clones; approximately 90% were seen once. Sequenced here: peripheral blood, sampled 28 days after the second AZD1222 dose. The receptor set was obtained from an adult who received the AZD1222 COVID-19 vaccine. CDR3s include the opening cysteine and the closing phenylalanine or tryptophan. A D gene is named only where the DNA matches it firmly. Size values are once, few and many counts, or a class for expanded clones, and some rows have none.

J: TRBJ1-5; D: -; size: -; V: TRBV28; CDR3: CASEDASYSNQPQHF; DNA: TGTGCTTCTGAGGACGCTTCCTATAGCAATCAGCCCCAGCATTTT
J: TRBJ1-4; D: -; size: once; V: TRBV5-1; CDR3: CASSLGGSHEKLFF; DNA: TGCGCCAGCAGCTTGGGGGGCTCCCATGAAAAACTGTTTTTT
J: TRBJ1-2; D: TRBD1; size: -; V: TRBV5-1; CDR3: CASSYGTETNYGYTF; DNA: TGCGCCAGCAGCTATGGGACAGAGACTAACTATGGCTACACCTTC
J: TRBJ1-1; D: -; size: -; V: TRBV30; CDR3: CAWTARVNTEAFF; DNA: TGTGCCTGGACGGCCAGAGTGAACACTGAAGCTTTCTTT
J: TRBJ2-7; D: TRBD1; size: -; V: TRBV6-5; CDR3: CASSRQGKGYEQYF; DNA: TGTGCCAGCAGCCGACAGGGTAAAGGCTACGAGCAGTACTTC
J: TRBJ2-3; D: TRBD2; size: -; V: TRBV6-6; CDR3: CASRGTSGRWIDTQYF; DNA: TGTGCCAGCAGAGGGACTAGCGGGAGATGGATAGATACGCAGTATTTT
J: TRBJ1-6; D: TRBD1; size: -; V: TRBV19; CDR3: CASSVGQGFGSPLHF; DNA: TGTGCCAGTAGTGTAGGACAGGGGTTTGGATCACCCCTCCACTTT
J: TRBJ1-5; D: -; size: -; V: TRBV4-1; CDR3: CASSLAFLSNQPQHF; DNA: TGCGCCAGCAGCCTGGCCTTCCTAAGCAATCAGCCCCAGCATTTT
J: TRBJ2-1; D: -; size: -; V: TRBV20-1; CDR3: CSASAGLGYNEQFF; DNA: TGCAGTGCTAGTGCCGGACTGGGCTACAATGAGCAGTTCTTC
J: TRBJ1-1; D: -; size: -; V: TRBV4-1; CDR3: CASRTGRDAEAFF; DNA: TGCGCCAGCAGGACTGGTCGTGACGCTGAAGCTTTCTTT
J: TRBJ1-1; D: -; size: -; V: TRBV3-1/TRBV3-2; CDR3: CASSRVGNEAFF; DNA: TGTGCCAGCAGTCGTGTGGGTAATGAAGCTTTCTTT
J: TRBJ1-5; D: TRBD1; size: once; V: TRBV30; CDR3: CAWSATGDQPQHF; DNA: TGTGCCTGGAGTGCGACAGGGGATCAGCCCCAGCATTTT
J: TRBJ1-2; D: TRBD1; size: -; V: TRBV7-9; CDR3: CASSLTTGTGNYGYTF; DNA: TGTGCCAGCAGCTTAACCACCGGGACAGGGAACTATGGCTACACCTTC
J: TRBJ2-7; D: TRBD2; size: -; V: TRBV12-5; CDR3: CASGFEAGGLTAHEQYF; DNA: TGTGCTAGTGGTTTCGAGGCGGGAGGACTCACTGCCCACGAGCAGTACTTC
J: TRBJ2-7; D: TRBD2; size: -; V: TRBV7-2; CDR3: CASSLLAGAGYEQYF; DNA: TGTGCCAGCAGCTTACTAGCGGGAGCCGGATACGAGCAGTACTTC
J: TRBJ2-1; D: TRBD2; size: -; V: TRBV18; CDR3: CASSPQGREFYNEQFF; DNA: TGTGCCAGCTCACCCCAAGGGCGGGAGTTCTACAATGAGCAGTTCTTC
J: TRBJ1-1; D: TRBD1; size: -; V: TRBV2; CDR3: CASVQGEGTEAFF; DNA: TGTGCCAGCGTACAGGGGGAGGGCACTGAAGCTTTCTTT
J: TRBJ1-6; D: TRBD1; size: -; V: TRBV10-2; CDR3: CASSESGQGWKNSPLHF; DNA: TGCGCCAGCAGTGAGTCGGGACAGGGGTGGAAGAATTCACCCCTCCACTTT
J: TRBJ2-1; D: -; size: few; V: TRBV28; CDR3: CASSSSTGRIYNEQFF; DNA: TGTGCCAGCAGCTCGAGCACAGGGCGAATCTACAATGAGCAGTTCTTC
J: TRBJ2-6; D: -; size: -; V: TRBV5-1; CDR3: CASSPSGANVLTF; DNA: TGCGCCAGCAGCCCATCTGGGGCCAACGTCCTGACTTTC
J: TRBJ2-2; D: -; size: -; V: TRBV10-1; CDR3: CASSESMVRDTGELFF; DNA: TGCGCCAGCAGTGAGTCGATGGTCAGGGACACCGGGGAGCTGTTTTTT
J: TRBJ2-2; D: -; size: -; V: TRBV18; CDR3: CASSWAGTSSGELFF; DNA: TGTGCCAGCTCATGGGCCGGGACGTCCAGCGGGGAGCTGTTTTTT
J: TRBJ1-1; D: -; size: -; V: TRBV15; CDR3: CATSPTPDRTETMNTEAFF; DNA: TGTGCCACCAGCCCTACCCCCGACAGGACGGAAACGATGAACACTGAAGCTTTCTTT
J: TRBJ1-2; D: -; size: -; V: TRBV30; CDR3: CAWSVTSGYTF; DNA: TGTGCCTGGAGTGTAACAAGTGGCTACACCTTC
J: TRBJ2-5; D: TRBD2; size: -; V: TRBV28; CDR3: CASSWAGLAGPQETQYF; DNA: TGTGCCAGCAGTTGGGCGGGACTAGCGGGGCCCCAAGAGACCCAGTACTTC
J: TRBJ1-2; D: -; size: -; V: TRBV6-5; CDR3: CASSLSTFGGYTF; DNA: TGTGCCAGCAGCCTGTCAACTTTCGGTGGCTACACCTTC
J: TRBJ2-1; D: TRBD2; size: -; V: TRBV7-2; CDR3: CASSRRTSPMSYNEQFF; DNA: TGTGCCAGCAGCCGGCGGACTAGCCCTATGTCCTACAATGAGCAGTTCTTC
J: TRBJ1-1; D: -; size: once; V: TRBV29-1; CDR3: CSVEGGDTEAFF; DNA: TGCAGCGTTGAAGGTGGGGACACTGAAGCTTTCTTT
J: TRBJ2-3; D: -; size: -; V: TRBV2; CDR3: CASSPSRVQYF; DNA: TGTGCCAGCAGCCCTTCCCGTGTGCAGTATTTT
J: TRBJ2-7; D: TRBD1; size: -; V: TRBV2; CDR3: CASSPPGQGVEQYF; DNA: TGTGCCAGCAGTCCTCCGGGACAGGGTGTCGAGCAGTACTTC
J: TRBJ2-1; D: TRBD2; size: -; V: TRBV29-1; CDR3: CSVDSGSRNEQFF; DNA: TGCAGCGTTGATAGCGGGAGTAGGAATGAGCAGTTCTTC